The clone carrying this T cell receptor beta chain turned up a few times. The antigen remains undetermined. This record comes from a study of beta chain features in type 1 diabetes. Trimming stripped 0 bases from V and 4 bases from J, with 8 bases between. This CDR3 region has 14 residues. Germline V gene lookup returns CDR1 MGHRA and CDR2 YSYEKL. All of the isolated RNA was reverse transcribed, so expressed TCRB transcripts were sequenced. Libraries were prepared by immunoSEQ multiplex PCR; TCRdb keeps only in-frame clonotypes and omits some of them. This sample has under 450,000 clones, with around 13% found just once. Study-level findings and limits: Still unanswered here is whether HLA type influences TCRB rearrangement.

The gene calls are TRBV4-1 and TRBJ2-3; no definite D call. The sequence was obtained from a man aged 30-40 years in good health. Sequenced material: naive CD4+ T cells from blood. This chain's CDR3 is CASSQDKVADTQYF. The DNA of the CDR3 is TGCGCCAGCAGCCAAGACAAGGTTGCAGATACGCAGTATTTT.